This T cell receptor beta chain was recovered during a study of shared clonotypes between healthy human individuals. As regards this clone: Its antigen is as yet unknown.

Some clones are missing from TCRdb's copy, which holds only in-frame ones; the method was immunoSEQ multiplex PCR. Of around 1,000,000 clones in the sample, approximately 80% were seen once. Germline loops: CDR1 LGHNA, CDR2 YSLEER. The CDR3 is 15 amino acids. V shed 0 bases and J shed 1 base, with 9 bases lying between them. Study results and caveats: For naive CD4 cells, roughly 5% of clonotypes were shared across a few donors. Sequencing depth was predicted to influence how clonotypes are shared among donors.

The receptor was isolated from a man between 18 and 29 years old in good health. Some clones in this sample may be carry-over from other donors' samples. Sequencing was performed on memory CD4+ T cells from PBMCs. Subset: CD45RA-negative fraction. V and J are TRBV4-3 and TRBJ1-1; D uncertain. In nucleotides, the CDR3 is TGCGCCAGCAGCCAAGAGGGCCAGAAGAACACTGAAGCTTTCTTT. This gives the protein CASSQEGQKNTEAFF.